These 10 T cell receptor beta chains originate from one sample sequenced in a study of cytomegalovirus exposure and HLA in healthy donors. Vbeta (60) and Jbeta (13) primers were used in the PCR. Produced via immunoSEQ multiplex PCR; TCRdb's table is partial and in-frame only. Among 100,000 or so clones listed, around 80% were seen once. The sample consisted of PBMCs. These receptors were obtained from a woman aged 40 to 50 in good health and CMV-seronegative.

CDR3 protein: CACYPMTVQGYEQYF. The CDR3 region has the DNA TGTGCCTGTTATCCGATGACAGTCCAGGGCTACGAGCAGTACTTC. The rearrangement links TRBV30 to TRBJ2-7; possible D gene TRBD1, 5 bases. Germline lookup yields CDR1 GTSNPN and CDR2 SVGIG (reference sequence). V was pared by 6 bases and J by 3 bases, with 21 bases between. The CDR3 is made up of 15 amino acids.

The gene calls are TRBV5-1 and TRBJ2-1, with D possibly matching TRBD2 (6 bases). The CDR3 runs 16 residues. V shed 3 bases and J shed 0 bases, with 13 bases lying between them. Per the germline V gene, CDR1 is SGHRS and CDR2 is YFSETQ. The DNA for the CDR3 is TGCGCCAGCAGCTCTTCTAGCGTTAGCTCCTACAATGAGCAGTTCTTC. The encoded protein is CASSSSSVSSYNEQFF.

The CDR3 DNA is TGTGCCAGTAAACAGGGCGAGCAGTACTTC. This sequence encodes CASKQGEQYF. The V call is TRBV6-4, the J call TRBJ2-7, with D maybe TRBD1 (6 bases). This CDR3 is 10 amino acids long. The V gene lost 9 bases and the J gene lost 6 bases, with 9 bases spanning the gap. Germline CDR1 and CDR2: MRHNA and SNTAGT.

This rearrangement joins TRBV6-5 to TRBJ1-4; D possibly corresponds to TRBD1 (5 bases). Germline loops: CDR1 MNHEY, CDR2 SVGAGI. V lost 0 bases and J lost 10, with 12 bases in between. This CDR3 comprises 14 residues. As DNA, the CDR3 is TGTGCCAGCAGTTACTCCCCGGACAAGGGAAAACTGTTTTTT. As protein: CASSYSPDKGKLFF.

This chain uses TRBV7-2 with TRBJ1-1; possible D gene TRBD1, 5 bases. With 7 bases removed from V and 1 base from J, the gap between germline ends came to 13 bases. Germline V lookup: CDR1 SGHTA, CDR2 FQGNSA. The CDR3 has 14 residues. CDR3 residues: CASTLRQGNTEAFF. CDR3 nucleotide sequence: TGTGCCAGCACCCTTCGGCAGGGGAACACTGAAGCTTTCTTT. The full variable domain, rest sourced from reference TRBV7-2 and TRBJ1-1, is GAGVSQSPSNKVTEKGKDVELRCDPISGHTALYWYRQSLGQGLEFLIYFQGNSAPDKSGLPSDRFSAERTGGSVSTLTIQRTQQEDSAVYLCASTLRQGNTEAFFGQGTRLTVV.

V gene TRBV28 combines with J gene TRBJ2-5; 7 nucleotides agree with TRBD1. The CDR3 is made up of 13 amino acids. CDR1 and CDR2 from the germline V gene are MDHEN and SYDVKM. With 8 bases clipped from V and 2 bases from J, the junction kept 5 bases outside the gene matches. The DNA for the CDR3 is TGTGCCAGCCTCGACAGGGAACAAGAGACCCAGTACTTC. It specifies CASLDREQETQYF.

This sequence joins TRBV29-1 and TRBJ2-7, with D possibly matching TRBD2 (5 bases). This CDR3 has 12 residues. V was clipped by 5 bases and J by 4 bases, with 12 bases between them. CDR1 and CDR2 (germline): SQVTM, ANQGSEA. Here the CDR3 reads CSVLGELYEQYF. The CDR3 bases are TGCAGCGTTCTTGGGGAGTTATACGAGCAGTACTTC.

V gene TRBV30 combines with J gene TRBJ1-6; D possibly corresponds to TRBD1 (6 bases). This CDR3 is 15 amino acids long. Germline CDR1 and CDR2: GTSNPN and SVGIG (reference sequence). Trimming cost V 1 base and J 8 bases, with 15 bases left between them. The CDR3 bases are TGTGCCTGGAGTGAACTACAGGGAGGGGATTCACCCCTCCACTTT. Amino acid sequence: CAWSELQGGDSPLHF.

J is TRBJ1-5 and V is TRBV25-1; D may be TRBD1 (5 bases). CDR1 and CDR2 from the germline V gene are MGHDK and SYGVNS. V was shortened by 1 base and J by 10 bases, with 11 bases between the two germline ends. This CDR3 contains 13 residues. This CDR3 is CASSEFPRGPQHF. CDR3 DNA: TGTGCCAGCAGTGAATTCCCAAGGGGTCCCCAGCATTTT.

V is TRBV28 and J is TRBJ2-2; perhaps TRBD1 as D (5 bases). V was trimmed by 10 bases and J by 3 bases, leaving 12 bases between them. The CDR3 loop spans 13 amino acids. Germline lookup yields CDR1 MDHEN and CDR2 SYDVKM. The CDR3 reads CATPDSYTGELFF. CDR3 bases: TGTGCCACCCCCGACAGTTACACCGGGGAGCTGTTTTTT.